This T cell receptor beta chain was captured by sequencing in a study of cytomegalovirus exposure and HLA in healthy donors. Comment on this clone: Its cognate antigen is unknown.

Findings and limits, study-wide: A reported reduction in N-insertions relative to the 666-donor mean was seen in an Asian-associated ancestry cluster in a later analysis. Accounts indicate the classifier identified cytomegalovirus status with strong specificity and sensitivity.

The CDR3 has 14 amino acids. Unmatched junction bases numbered 10, after V lost 4 bases and J lost 4 bases. Germline loops: CDR1 GTSNPN, CDR2 SVGIG (reference sequence). With 60 Vbeta and 13 Jbeta primers, the PCR was carried out. This table comes from immunoSEQ multiplex PCR, and its TCRdb copy is limited to in-frame clones, with some not included. Here the sample spans about 54,000 clones, around 82% being singletons. Sequencing was performed on PBMCs. This chain links TRBV30 with TRBJ2-7; 7 nucleotides agree with TRBD1. The source is a female donor in good health and CMV-seronegative. CDR3: CAWTGQVGLYEQYF. CDR3 nucleotides: TGTGCCTGGACCGGACAGGTCGGATTGTACGAGCAGTACTTC.